A single sample is the source of the 9 T cell receptor beta chains below, sequenced in a study of PD-1 blockade in classical Hodgkin lymphoma (TCRdb year 2020). The library was obtained by the immunoSEQ multiplex PCR assay. Not all clones reach the TCRdb copy of this immuneACCESS table, which keeps in-frame sequences only. Checked studies attribute under half of the gap to unresolved V genes and leave the rest unexplained. This sample lists 90,000 to 130,000 clones; 89% were detected once. Just under 20% of the sample is in the top ten clones. Read against the paper, the sample's time point label means: cycle 2 day 1 (C2D1) of nivolumab. Every trial patient had relapsed after autologous stem cell transplantation, and cohorts A, B and C differed in prior brentuximab vedotin exposure. Here the sequenced sample was peripheral blood mononuclear cells (PBMCs), taken before the second cycle of nivolumab. The receptors come from a human donor with classical Hodgkin lymphoma.

This chain connects TRBV18 to TRBJ2-2; D remains ambiguous. CDR1 KGHSH and CDR2 LQKENI come from the germline V gene. V was cut by 3 bases and J by 1 base, with 6 bases left in between. The CDR3 sequence is 14 residues long. The CDR3 nucleotides are TGTGCCAGCTCACCGTCCCGGAACACCGGGGAGCTGTTTTTT. Amino acids: CASSPSRNTGELFF. The full variable domain, in which reference TRBV18 and TRBJ2-2 provide the parts outside the CDR3, is NAGVMQNPRHLVRRRGQEARLRCSPMKGHSHVYWYRQLPEEGLKFMVYLQKENIIDESGMPKERFSAEFPKEGPSILRIQQVVRGDSAAYFCASSPSRNTGELFFGEGSRLTVL.

The chain recombines TRBV6-5 with TRBJ2-1; TRBD2 matches 9 bases. There are 15 residues in the CDR3. The germline gives CDR1 MNHEY, CDR2 SVGAGI. V lost 7 bases and J lost 4; bases outside the gene matches: 8. CDR3 loop: CASKIGTSTYNEQFF. CDR3 nucleotide sequence: TGTGCCAGCAAAATAGGGACTAGCACTTACAATGAGCAGTTCTTC.

CDR3 residues: CASSQEVPSNTGELFF. CDR3 DNA sequence: TGCGCCAGCAGCCAAGAGGTGCCGTCGAACACCGGGGAGCTGTTTTTT. The chain joins TRBV4-3 to TRBJ2-2; D is unclear. V was pared by 0 bases and J by 0 bases, with 8 bases between. The CDR3 length is 16 residues. Germline V gene data show CDR1 as LGHNA and CDR2 as YSLEER.

The chain links TRBV4-1 to TRBJ2-7, with TRBD1 matching over 10 bases. The V segment lost 4 bases and the J segment 4 bases; nucleotides outside the gene matches: 7. The CDR3 is 15 residues long. Germline V gene data show CDR1 as MGHRA and CDR2 as YSYEKL. CDR3 residues: CASSPTTGGEYEQYF. As DNA, the CDR3 is TGCGCCAGCAGCCCCACGACAGGGGGCGAGTACGAGCAGTACTTC.

V and J are TRBV5-1 and TRBJ2-3, with 8 bases identical to TRBD1. The CDR3 contains 14 residues. Germline CDR1 is SGHRS and CDR2 is YFSETQ. Unmatched junction bases numbered 5, after V lost 3 bases and J lost 5 bases. As DNA, the CDR3 is TGCGCCAGCAGCTCACCAGACAGGGGAGATACGCAGTATTTT. Protein sequence: CASSSPDRGDTQYF.

The chain combines TRBV14 with TRBJ1-5; D is undetermined. V was pared by 1 base and J by 6 bases, with 7 bases between. The CDR3 extends over 13 amino acids. Germline V lookup: CDR1 SGHDN, CDR2 FVKESK. The CDR3 loop is CASSQVVGQPQHF. Here the CDR3 DNA reads TGTGCCAGCAGCCAAGTGGTGGGTCAGCCCCAGCATTTT.

The chain has TRBV4-1 and TRBJ1-4; TRBD1 aligns across 7 bases. With 1 base clipped from V and 7 bases from J, the junction kept 9 bases outside the gene matches. The length of the CDR3 is 16 residues. The germline CDR1 and CDR2 sequences are MGHRA and YSYEKL. The CDR3 here is CASSQGVDRVREKLFF. The CDR3 DNA sequence: TGCGCCAGCAGCCAAGGAGTAGACAGGGTCCGTGAAAAACTGTTTTTT.

The V call is TRBV6-6, the J call TRBJ2-5; TRBD2 matches at 7 bases. The germline V gene encodes CDR1 MNHNY and CDR2 SVGAGI (reference sequence). The ends lost 4 bases at V and 1 base at J; junction bases unmatched: 3. The CDR3 is made up of 14 amino acids. The CDR3 spells CASSSSGTQETQYF. The CDR3 DNA is TGTGCCAGCAGTTCTAGCGGTACCCAAGAGACCCAGTACTTC.

In its sample, this clone was seen once. The V call is TRBV20-1, the J call TRBJ2-1; D may be TRBD1 (5 bases). CDR1 and CDR2 (germline): DFQATT, SNEGSKA (reference sequence). This CDR3 is built from 10 residues. The ends were cut back, 2 bases at V and 9 bases at J, with 5 bases in the middle. CDR3 protein: CSARRGEQFF. The DNA of the CDR3 is TGCAGTGCTAGAAGGGGTGAGCAGTTCTTC.